The 25 T cell receptor beta chains given below trace back to one sample, sequenced in a study of OX40 agonist ivuxolimab in advanced cancers. Some clones are missing from TCRdb's copy, which holds only in-frame ones; the method was immunoSEQ multiplex PCR. This table holds around 100,000 clones, approximately 89% found once. The material was CD4+ or CD8+ T cells sorted from blood, obtained in a trial of the OX40 agonist ivuxolimab. All receptors come from an adult with an advanced solid tumor such as melanoma, head and neck, liver or kidney cancer.

The V and J genes are TRBV4-1 and TRBJ2-5; TRBD2 aligns across 13 bases. CDR1 is MGHRA, CDR2 YSYEKL, per germline. This CDR3 spans 18 amino acids. The V gene end was trimmed by 6 bases and the J gene end by 4 bases; junction bases not matched to a gene: 14. CDR3: CASSPGRTSGRAAETQYF. CDR3 sequence (DNA): TGCGCCAGCAGTCCAGGGCGAACTAGCGGGAGGGCCGCAGAGACCCAGTACTTC.

V usage is TRBV5-8 and J usage is TRBJ2-4; 7 bases map to TRBD1. CDR1 is SGHTS, CDR2 YDEGEE, per germline. Unmatched junction bases numbered 4, after V lost 4 bases and J lost 0 bases. The CDR3 contains 15 residues. The CDR3 spells CASSRGQLAKNIQYF. The CDR3 DNA is TGTGCCAGCAGCAGGGGGCAGTTAGCCAAAAACATTCAGTACTTC.

The J gene is TRBJ1-1, the V gene TRBV6-6; possibly TRBD1 for D (6 bases). The CDR3 contains 13 residues. Germline lookup yields CDR1 MNHNY and CDR2 SVGAGI (reference sequence). Trimming shortened V by 6 bases and J by 5 bases, and 13 bases separated the two germline ends. In DNA form, the CDR3 reads TGTGCCAGCAGAAACGAGGGGGGGACTGAAGCTTTCTTT. It codes for CASRNEGGTEAFF.

This chain uses TRBV7-9 with TRBJ2-3; D gene uncertain. With 0 bases removed from V and 3 bases from J, the gap between germline ends came to 10 bases. The CDR3 loop spans 15 amino acids. Germline values: CDR1 SEHNR, CDR2 FQNEAQ (reference sequence). CDR3 sequence reads: CASSLARGPTDTQYF. The CDR3 region has the DNA TGTGCCAGCAGCTTAGCCCGAGGACCAACAGATACGCAGTATTTT. The variable domain in full, with the rest retrieved from reference TRBV7-9 and TRBJ2-3, is DTGVSQNPRHKITKRGQNVTFRCDPISEHNRLYWYRQTLGQGPEFLTYFQNEAQLEKSRLLSDRFSAERPKGSFSTLEIQRTEQGDSAMYLCASSLARGPTDTQYFGPGTRLTVL.

This clone was detected once. The chain links TRBV7-9 to TRBJ1-2; 7 bases align to TRBD1. Germline assignment: CDR1 SEHNR and CDR2 FQNEAQ (reference sequence). The CDR3 runs to 12 residues. The V segment lost 5 bases and the J segment 8 bases; nucleotides outside the gene matches: 5. The CDR3 here is CASSVDRAGYTF. CDR3 nucleotide sequence: TGTGCCAGCAGCGTCGACAGGGCGGGCTACACCTTC.

This chain joins TRBV28 and TRBJ2-1; unclear D gene. V was clipped by 3 bases and J by 5 bases, with 14 bases between them. The CDR3 runs 15 residues. Germline CDR1 MDHEN, CDR2 SYDVKM. The CDR3 nucleotides read TGTGCCAGCAGTTTCGGTACACTCGGAAACAATGAGCAGTTCTTC. Protein product: CASSFGTLGNNEQFF.

The chain is built from TRBV7-8 and TRBJ2-1; D might be TRBD2 (6 bases). Trimming pared 6 bases from V and 5 bases from J, leaving 17 bases between. The CDR3 extends over 15 amino acids. Looked up from germline, CDR1 is SGHVS and CDR2 is FQNEAQ. Written as DNA, the CDR3 is TGTGCCAGCAGGTCAGGAGGGAGAGGGGACAATGAGCAGTTCTTC. Its translation: CASRSGGRGDNEQFF.

The chain links TRBV29-1 to TRBJ2-7; D not resolved. V was trimmed by 4 bases and J by 3 bases, leaving 10 bases between them. Looked up from germline, CDR1 is SQVTM and CDR2 is ANQGSEA. The CDR3 consists of 12 residues. CDR3 nucleotide sequence: TGCAGCGTTGTTGCTGGGTTCTACGAGCAGTACTTC. This translates into CSVVAGFYEQYF.

The V call is TRBV5-1, the J call TRBJ2-5; tentative D call: TRBD1 (6 bases). The CDR3 sequence is 13 residues long. V dropped 7 bases and J dropped 3 bases, with 13 bases sitting between them. CDR1 SGHRS and CDR2 YFSETQ come from the germline V gene. The CDR3 reads CASAGVGKETQYF. Written as DNA, the CDR3 is TGCGCCAGCGCAGGGGTAGGGAAAGAGACCCAGTACTTC.

The chain combines TRBV15 with TRBJ2-1, with a possible D match to TRBD1 (6 bases). V lost 1 base and J 9 bases, leaving 10 bases between the germline ends. CDR3 length: 13 amino acids. CDR1 and CDR2 from the germline V gene are LNHNV and YYDKDF (reference sequence). Here the CDR3 DNA reads TGTGCCACCAGCAGAGGGATAGGGGGTGAGCAGTTCTTC. This encodes CATSRGIGGEQFF.

The chain is built from TRBV7-9 and TRBJ2-6, with D uncertain. Germline CDR1 SEHNR, CDR2 FQNEAQ (reference sequence). The CDR3 loop spans 15 amino acids. V lost 1 base and J lost 0, with 4 bases in between. The CDR3 protein is CASSLVPSGANVLTF. For the CDR3, the DNA is TGTGCCAGCAGCTTAGTCCCCTCTGGGGCCAACGTCCTGACTTTC.

The chain employs TRBV27 and TRBJ2-2; 9 bases agree with TRBD2. This CDR3 is 15 amino acids long. The germline V gene encodes CDR1 MNHEY and CDR2 SMNVEV (reference sequence). Germline trimming cut 2 bases from V and 8 bases from J; bases unmatched to any gene: 6. Here the CDR3 reads CASSLEPSGVGELFF. DNA of the CDR3: TGTGCCAGCAGTTTAGAGCCTAGCGGGGTTGGGGAGCTGTTTTTT.

The chain links TRBV5-8 to TRBJ1-2; unclear D gene. Germline V gives CDR1 SGHTS, CDR2 YDEGEE. CDR3 size: 10 residues. The V gene lost 9 bases and the J gene lost 1 base, with 4 bases spanning the gap. The CDR3 region is CATDNYGYTF. Here the CDR3 DNA reads TGTGCCACCGATAACTATGGCTACACCTTC.

This chain uses TRBV19 with TRBJ1-5; tentatively, D is TRBD1 (5 bases). The V gene lost 4 bases and the J gene lost 6 bases, with 13 bases spanning the gap. The CDR3 has 14 residues. The germline gives CDR1 LNHDA, CDR2 SQIVND (reference sequence). The CDR3 here is CASSSGLRGQPQHF. CDR3 DNA sequence: TGTGCCAGTAGTAGTGGCCTGAGGGGTCAGCCCCAGCATTTT.

The chain joins TRBV6-1 to TRBJ2-7, with no clear D. This CDR3 spans 13 amino acids. The V end was cut by 0 bases, the J end by 5 bases, with 8 bases between. CDR1 and CDR2 from the germline V gene are MNHNS and SASEGT. The CDR3 DNA reads TGTGCCAGCAGTGAAGCTCAAAAGCACGAGCAGTACTTC. It is translated as CASSEAQKHEQYF.

This chain joins TRBV29-1 and TRBJ1-2, with 8 bases matching TRBD1. The junction had 4 bases not matched to a gene; V was cut back by 6 bases and J by 4 bases. Germline loops: CDR1 SQVTM, CDR2 ANQGSEA. The CDR3 is 12 residues long. CDR3 nucleotides: TGCAGCGTCCAAGGACAGGGCTATGGCTACACCTTC. This codes for CSVQGQGYGYTF. Complete variable domain (other parts from reference TRBV29-1 and TRBJ1-2): SAVISQKPSRDICQRGTSLTIQCQVDSQVTMMFWYRQQPGQSLTLIATANQGSEATYESGFVIDKFPISRPNLTFSTLTVSNMSPEDSSIYLCSVQGQGYGYTFGSGTRLTVV.

This clone was seen only a few times. This sequence joins TRBV2 and TRBJ1-2; no reliable D call. The germline V and J ends were trimmed by 5 bases and 3 bases, with 4 bases remaining between them. There are 11 residues in the CDR3. Germline CDR1 reads SNHLY; CDR2 reads FYNNEI. The CDR3 bases are TGTGCCAGCAGTATGGACTATGGCTACACCTTC. Residues: CASSMDYGYTF. Combining the CDR3 with reference TRBV2 and TRBJ1-2 gives the whole variable domain EPEVTQTPSHQVTQMGQEVILRCVPISNHLYFYWYRQILGQKVEFLVSFYNNEISEKSEIFDDQFSVERPDGSNFTLKIRSTKLEDSAMYFCASSMDYGYTFGSGTRLTVV.

V gene TRBV6-6 combines with J gene TRBJ2-1; perhaps TRBD2 as D (5 bases). V was cut by 6 bases and J by 9 bases, with 12 bases left in between. The length of the CDR3 is 12 residues. Germline lookup yields CDR1 MNHNY and CDR2 SVGAGI (reference sequence). The CDR3 sequence is CASSPPGGEQFF. The CDR3 region has the DNA TGTGCCAGCAGCCCCCCTGGAGGTGAGCAGTTCTTC.

This clone has just one count. As DNA, the CDR3 is TGTGCCAGCAGCTTTGGCAGGGATAATGAGCAGTTCTTC. Its protein product is CASSFGRDNEQFF. The chain has TRBV11-3 and TRBJ2-1, with D perhaps matching TRBD1 (5 bases). V lost 3 bases, J lost 7 bases, and 10 bases lay in between. Germline V gene data show CDR1 as SGHNT and CDR2 as YENEEA. This CDR3 spans 13 amino acids.

The gene calls are TRBV5-1 and TRBJ2-1, with 11 bases fitting TRBD2. Germline values: CDR1 SGHRS, CDR2 YFSETQ. CDR3 length: 15 residues. The trim removed 6 bases at V and 3 bases at J, leaving 5 bases unmatched. CDR3 coding DNA: TGCGCCAGCAACCCCCTAGCGGGAGGCTACAATGAGCAGTTCTTC. This translates into CASNPLAGGYNEQFF.

This chain links TRBV2 with TRBJ1-3, with 7 bases aligning to TRBD1. V shed 6 bases, J shed 4 bases, and the junction held 9 bases outside the gene matches. Per germline, CDR1 SNHLY and CDR2 FYNNEI. This CDR3 region has 15 residues. In DNA, the CDR3 is TGTGCCAGCAGCCGACAGGGACTTAACGGAAACACCATATATTTT. Amino acids: CASSRQGLNGNTIYF.

This rearrangement joins TRBV9 to TRBJ2-1; 12 nucleotides align to TRBD2. There are 15 residues in the CDR3. J was trimmed by 4 bases and V by 3 bases; bases with no gene match: 2. Per germline, CDR1 SGDLS and CDR2 YYNGEE. The CDR3 region is CASSGTSGKYNEQFF. CDR3 nucleotide sequence: TGTGCCAGCAGCGGGACTAGCGGGAAATACAATGAGCAGTTCTTC.

V and J are TRBV7-6 and TRBJ2-7, with 7 bases matching TRBD1. J was trimmed by 2 bases and V by 1 base; bases with no gene match: 5. The CDR3 sequence is 15 residues long. Germline V lookup: CDR1 SGHVS, CDR2 FNYEAQ. In DNA, the CDR3 is TGTGCCAGCAGCTTAGGAGGGACAGTAACCTACGAGCAGTACTTC. This sequence encodes CASSLGGTVTYEQYF. The full variable domain, completed using reference TRBV7-6 and TRBJ2-7, is GAGVSQSPRYKVTKRGQDVALRCDPISGHVSLYWYRQALGQGPEFLTYFNYEAQQDKSGLPNDRFSAERPEGSISTLTIQRTEQRDSAMYRCASSLGGTVTYEQYFGPGTRLTVT.

The rearrangement links TRBV28 to TRBJ1-2; no definite D call. Germline V lookup: CDR1 MDHEN, CDR2 SYDVKM. This CDR3 contains 10 residues. V was clipped by 5 bases and J by 7 bases, with 5 bases between them. The CDR3: CASSGTGYTF. As DNA, the CDR3 is TGTGCCAGCAGTGGAACTGGCTACACCTTC.

In this sample, this clone turned up once. CDR3 loop: CASKAAIYNEQFF. The CDR3 coding sequence is TGTGCCAGCAAAGCAGCGATTTACAATGAGCAGTTCTTC. This rearrangement joins TRBV6-5 to TRBJ2-1; D is unclear. CDR1 and CDR2 from the germline V gene are MNHEY and SVGAGI. The CDR3 loop spans 13 amino acids. The V gene lost 7 bases and the J gene lost 4 bases, with 11 bases spanning the gap.